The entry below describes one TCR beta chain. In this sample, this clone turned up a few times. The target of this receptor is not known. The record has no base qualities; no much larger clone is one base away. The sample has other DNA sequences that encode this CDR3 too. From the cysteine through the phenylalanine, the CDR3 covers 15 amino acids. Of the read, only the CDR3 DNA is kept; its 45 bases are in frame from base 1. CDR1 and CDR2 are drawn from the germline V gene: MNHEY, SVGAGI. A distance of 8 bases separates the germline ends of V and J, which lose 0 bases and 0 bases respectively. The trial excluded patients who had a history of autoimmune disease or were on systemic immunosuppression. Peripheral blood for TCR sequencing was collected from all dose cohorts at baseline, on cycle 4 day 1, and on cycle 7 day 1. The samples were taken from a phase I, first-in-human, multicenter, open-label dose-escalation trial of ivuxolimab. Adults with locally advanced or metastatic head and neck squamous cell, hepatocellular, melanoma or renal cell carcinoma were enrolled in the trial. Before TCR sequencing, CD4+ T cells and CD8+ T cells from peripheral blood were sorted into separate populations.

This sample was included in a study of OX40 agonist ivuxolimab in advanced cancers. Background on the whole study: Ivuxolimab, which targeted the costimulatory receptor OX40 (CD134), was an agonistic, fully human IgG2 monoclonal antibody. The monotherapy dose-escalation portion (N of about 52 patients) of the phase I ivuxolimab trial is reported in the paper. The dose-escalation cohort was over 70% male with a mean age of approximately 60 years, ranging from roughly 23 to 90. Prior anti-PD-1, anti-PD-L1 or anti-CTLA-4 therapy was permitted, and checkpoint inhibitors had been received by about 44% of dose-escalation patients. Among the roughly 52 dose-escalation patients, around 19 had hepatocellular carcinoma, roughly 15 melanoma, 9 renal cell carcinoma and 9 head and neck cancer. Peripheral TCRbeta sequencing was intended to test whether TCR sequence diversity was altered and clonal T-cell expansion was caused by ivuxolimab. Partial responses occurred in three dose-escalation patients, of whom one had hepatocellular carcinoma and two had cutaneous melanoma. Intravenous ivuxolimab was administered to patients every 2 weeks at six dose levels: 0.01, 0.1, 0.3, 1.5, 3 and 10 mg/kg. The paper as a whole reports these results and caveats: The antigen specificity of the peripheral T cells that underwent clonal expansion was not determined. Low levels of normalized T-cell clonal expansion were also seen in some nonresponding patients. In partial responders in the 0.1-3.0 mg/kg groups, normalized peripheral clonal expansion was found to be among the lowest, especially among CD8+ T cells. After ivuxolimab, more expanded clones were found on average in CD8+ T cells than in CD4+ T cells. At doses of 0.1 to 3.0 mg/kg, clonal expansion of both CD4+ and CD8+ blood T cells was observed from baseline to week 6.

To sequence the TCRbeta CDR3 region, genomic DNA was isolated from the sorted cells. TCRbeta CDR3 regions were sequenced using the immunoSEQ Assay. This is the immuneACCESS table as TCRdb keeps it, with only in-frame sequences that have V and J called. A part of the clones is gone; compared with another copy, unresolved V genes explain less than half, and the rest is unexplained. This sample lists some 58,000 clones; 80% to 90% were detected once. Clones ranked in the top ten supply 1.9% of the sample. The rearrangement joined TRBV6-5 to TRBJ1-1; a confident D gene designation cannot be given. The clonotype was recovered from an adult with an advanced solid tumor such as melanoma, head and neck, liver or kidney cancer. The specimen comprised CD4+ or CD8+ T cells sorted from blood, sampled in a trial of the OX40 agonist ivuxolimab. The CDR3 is CASSYSNRMNTEAFF. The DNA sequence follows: TGTGCCAGCAGTTACTCAAACAGAATGAACACTGAAGCTTTCTTT.